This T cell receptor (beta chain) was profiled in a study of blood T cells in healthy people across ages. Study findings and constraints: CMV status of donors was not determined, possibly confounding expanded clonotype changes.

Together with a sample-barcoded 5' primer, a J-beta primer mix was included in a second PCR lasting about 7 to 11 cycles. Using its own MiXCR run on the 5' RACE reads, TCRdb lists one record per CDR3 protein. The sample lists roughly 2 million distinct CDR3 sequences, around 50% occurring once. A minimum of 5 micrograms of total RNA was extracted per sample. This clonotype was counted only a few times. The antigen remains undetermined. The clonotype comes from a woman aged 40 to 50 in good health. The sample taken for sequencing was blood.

This CDR3 reads CATSRDTSFGETQYF. The CDR3 DNA is TGTGCCACCAGCAGAGATACCAGTTTTGGTGAGACCCAGTACTTC. The rearrangement joins TRBV15 to TRBJ2-7; D gene uncertain. The J call may be faulty, since TRBJ2-5 better matches the DNA end. CDR1 and CDR2 from the germline V gene are LNHNV and YYDKDF (reference sequence). The CDR3 has 15 amino acids.